This T cell receptor (beta chain) stems from a study of shared clonotypes between healthy human individuals (dated by TCRdb to 2020 to 2022). About the full investigation: A few men and a couple of women, aged 18 to 49 years, made up the cohort. To increase sequencing depth and limit assay-specific biases, TCR repertoire library preparation and sequencing were carried out by different laboratories using diverse techniques. Between about 0.8 and 9 billion PBMCs per donor were obtained by leukapheresis. For each donor, CD4 naive and CD4 memory were each run on three plates, CD8 naive on two plates, and CD8 memory on one plate. To estimate repertoire size and how much clonotype sharing occurs between individuals, the study deeply sequenced the blood TCR repertoires of five healthy adults.

As for this clone: The specificity of this receptor is unknown. There are no base qualities to consult, and no much larger clone falls within one base.

Using the deep immunoSEQ assay, multiplex PCR amplified TCR CDR3 regions from genomic DNA. Extracted genomic DNA from each cell subset was spread evenly across all wells of several immunoSEQ 96-well plates, with each plate serving as a replicate. For sorted subsets, approximately 210 ng of genomic DNA, equivalent to around 29,000 T cell genomes, went into each replicate PCR. Purified libraries were measured with a Qubit 3.0 fluorometer, size-checked on a Bioanalyzer 2100, and measured again with the KAPA Library Quantification kit. A separate single-read 150-cycle Illumina NextSeq 550 flow cell was used to sequence each immunoSEQ 96-well plate. As for the authors' bioinformatics: The immunoSEQ output contained only junctional sequences without quality scores, so filtering could not match that applied to full-length reads. Sequences were annotated with PyIR, a Python wrapper for IgBLAST v1.9, using IMGT germline references to assign V/J genes and CDR3. Reads with weak V/J assignments (E-value above 1e-6), missing CDR3, stop codons, out-of-frame junctions, or ambiguous translated residues were removed. V3J clonotypes were defined by identical inferred V gene, J gene, and CDR3 amino acid sequence. Percentage overlap between repertoires was computed as shared unique clonotypes divided by the size of the smaller repertoire. RTK rarefaction, the Chao1 estimator, and Recon v2.1 estimates of unobserved clonotypes were used to assess repertoire richness. Generation probabilities were computed with OLGA for all TCRbeta clonotypes obtained by the gDNA method from several donors. TCRdb retrieved this table from immuneACCESS and kept in-frame rearrangements only. Not all clones are present; in checked studies, unresolved V genes account for under half, and no reason is known for the remainder. V and J calls and clone size are given by that table; D and trimming were obtained from the DNA. The sample contains over a million clones, about 74% of them found a single time. Clones ranked in the top ten supply about 1.5% of the sample.

Donors were healthy HIV-negative adults with no recently reported acute infections or vaccinations. All donors were Caucasian adults living in Nashville, Tennessee, USA. CD4+ T cells were enriched by magnetic negative selection, after which naive cells were positively selected on CD45RA and the negative fraction was taken as the memory subset. Blood was obtained by leukapheresis, after which PBMCs were separated by Ficoll-Histopaque density gradient centrifugation and cryopreserved in liquid nitrogen vapor phase. Analytical flow cytometry was used to check the purity and quantity of each magnetically sorted T cell population. Genomic DNA was isolated from each sorted fraction and quantified by UV absorbance on a Nanodrop 2000c. On the study overall, not on this receptor specifically: Only blood was sampled, and tissue TCR repertoires likely differ from those in blood. About 5% of naive CD4, 3.5% of naive CD8, 2.3% of memory CD4, and about 0.4% of memory CD8 clonotypes were shared across a few donors. Based on pairwise subsampling, the degree of clonotype sharing among donors was expected to be affected by sequencing depth. Estimated clonotype richness was generally larger for naive than for memory subsets. Incomplete sequencing was indicated by rarefaction of sorted-subset datasets, despite the large sequencing depth. Because the study included a small number of donors, the genetic and exposure-history diversity represented was limited. Compared with non-shared clonotypes, the clonotypes found in all four sorted-subset donors had higher generation probabilities.

The specimen sequenced was memory CD4+ T cells sorted from blood. Taken with the paper, the label for cell subset or site translates to: CD45RA-negative fraction. The sequence derives from a man aged 18 to 29 in good health.

The nucleotide sequence reads as follows: TGCGCCAGCAGCATTCGACAGGCTCCAGATACGCAGTATTTT. Its translation is CASSIRQAPDTQYF. Recombination joined TRBV5-1 with TRBJ2-3, and TRBD1 may be the D gene, going by 6 matching bases. CDR1 and CDR2 (SGHRS, YFSETQ) derive from the germline V gene. Trimming takes 4 bases from V and 4 bases from J, and the germline ends sit 13 bases apart. CDR3 length: 14 amino acids, cysteine to phenylalanine. Only the CDR3 portion is preserved as DNA: 42 bases, with reading frame beginning at the first base.